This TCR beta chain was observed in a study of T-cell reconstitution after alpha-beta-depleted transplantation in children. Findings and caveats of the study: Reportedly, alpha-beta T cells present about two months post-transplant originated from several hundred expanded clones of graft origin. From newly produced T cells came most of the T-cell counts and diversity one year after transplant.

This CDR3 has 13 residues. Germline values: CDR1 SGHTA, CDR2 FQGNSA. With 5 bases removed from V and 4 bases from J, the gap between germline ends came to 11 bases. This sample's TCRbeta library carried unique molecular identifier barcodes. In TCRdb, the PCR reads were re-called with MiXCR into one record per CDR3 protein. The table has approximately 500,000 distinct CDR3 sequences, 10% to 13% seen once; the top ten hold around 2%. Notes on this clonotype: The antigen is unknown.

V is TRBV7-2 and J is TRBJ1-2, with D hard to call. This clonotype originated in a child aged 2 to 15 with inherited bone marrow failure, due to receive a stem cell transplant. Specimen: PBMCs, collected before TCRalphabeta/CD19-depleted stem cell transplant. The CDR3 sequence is CASSPGVLYGYTF. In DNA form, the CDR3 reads TGTGCCAGCAGCCCCGGGGTACTCTATGGCTACACCTTC.